This T cell receptor beta chain is drawn from a study of blood T cell repertoires in COVID-19. Across the study: Samples came from the United States, Italy and Spain, spanning acute and convalescent COVID-19. T cells, B-cell-depleted T cells, or PBMCs supplied cDNA or gDNA.

Study processing details: By means of reference gene primer amplification, nucleated cell counts were estimated. This table comes from immunoSEQ multiplex PCR, and its TCRdb copy is limited to in-frame clones, with some not included. The V and J calls and the clone size are those of that table, but D and trimming were determined from the DNA. Of fewer than 30,000 clones in the sample, 80% to 90% were seen once. V was clipped by 3 bases and J by 7 bases, with 12 bases between them. The CDR3 is made up of 13 amino acids. CDR1 is MDHEN and CDR2 is SYDVKM in the germline V gene. The chain combines TRBV28 with TRBJ1-2; D not resolved. The sequencing sample was made of peripheral blood. This receptor was obtained from a man aged 50 or older with active COVID-19. The CDR3 nucleotides read TGTGCCAGCAGTTTTACGGGAGTCGGTGGCTACACCTTC. As protein: CASSFTGVGGYTF.